These 25 T cell receptor beta chains were sequenced from one sample in a study of identical twins. TCRdb reanalysed the 5' RACE reads using MiXCR and keeps one entry per CDR3 protein. The data contain fewer than 800,000 distinct CDR3 sequences, under 8.5% of them singletons. These data were likewise used in another study, on yellow fever vaccine responses in identical twins.

The sequenced material came from PBMCs. These receptors all come from a woman aged 18-35 years in good health.

The rearrangement uses TRBV29-1 and TRBJ1-2; D gene unclear. The CDR3 length is 16 residues. V gave up 4 bases and J gave up 4 bases, with 22 bases separating them. From germline, CDR1 is SQVTM and CDR2 ANQGSEA. As DNA, the CDR3 is TGCAGCGTTGTTTATCCGGACGATGGGCGAGCCTATGGCTACACCTTC. Its protein product is CSVVYPDDGRAYGYTF.

This clonotype occurred a few times. V is TRBV6-1 and J is TRBJ2-6; 7 nucleotides align to TRBD1. In germline, CDR1 is MNHNS, CDR2 SASEGT. V trimming: 2 bases; J trimming: 12 bases; junction bases outside the gene matches: 13. This CDR3 region has 16 residues. In DNA, the CDR3 is TGTGCCAGCAGTGAATCTGCAGGGGGTGGTCGATCCGTCCTGACTTTC. Translating gives CASSESAGGGRSVLTF.

The rearrangement uses TRBV12-3 or TRBV12-4 and TRBJ2-2; 12 nucleotides agree with TRBD2. The CDR3 is made up of 15 amino acids. V lost 5 bases, J lost 3 bases, and 1 base stayed unmatched. As DNA, the CDR3 is TGTGCCAGCAGTCGACTAGCGGGAGACACCGGGGAGCTGTTTTTT. Its translation is CASSRLAGDTGELFF.

This clonotype appeared a few times. The J gene is TRBJ1-6, the V gene TRBV10-3; D is undetermined. This CDR3 has 16 amino acids. Germline values: CDR1 ENHRY, CDR2 SYGVKD. V was clipped by 2 bases and J by 3 bases, with 11 bases between them. For the CDR3, the DNA is TGTGCCATCAGTGAGAGGCGGGTAGACTATAATTCACCCCTCCACTTT. It is translated as CAISERRVDYNSPLHF.

A word on this clonotype: One end of the junction does not line up with germline, which may come from a read error. CDR3 sequence: CAGSPSGTYSGNIQYF. The CDR3 nucleotides read TGTGCCGGCAGCCCGTCCGGCACCTATTCGGGAAACATTCAGTACTTC. V usage is TRBV14 and J usage is TRBJ2-4; D is unresolved. The CDR3 is 16 amino acids. Germline V gene data show CDR1 as SGHDN and CDR2 as FVKESK.

This clonotype was counted at least ten times. V is TRBV14 and J is TRBJ2-2, with D uncertain. The CDR3 is 13 residues long. With 5 bases removed from V and 2 bases from J, the gap between germline ends came to 6 bases. Germline V gene sequence: CDR1 SGHDN, CDR2 FVKESK. CDR3 DNA sequence: TGTGCCAGCAGCAGAGTTAACACCGGGGAGCTGTTTTTT. Amino acids: CASSRVNTGELFF.

The table lists this clonotype with a few counts. V is TRBV4-1 and J is TRBJ2-3; 13 bases agree with TRBD2. V shed 4 bases and J 6 bases; nucleotides not matched to a gene: 10. The CDR3 length is 17 residues. The germline V gene encodes CDR1 MGHRA and CDR2 YSYEKL. The CDR3 region has the DNA TGCGCCAGCAGCCGGCAGACTAGCGGGGGGCCATCCGATACGCAGTATTTT. Amino acids: CASSRQTSGGPSDTQYF.

This rearrangement joins TRBV11-3 to TRBJ2-1, with TRBD2 as a possible D gene (6 bases). Germline-derived CDR1 and CDR2 are SGHNT and YENEEA. Trimming took off 2 bases at V and 2 bases at J, with 10 bases between the two ends. CDR3 length: 15 amino acids. The CDR3 nucleotides read TGTGCCAGCAGCTTACTCGGGGAGGCCTACAATGAGCAGTTCTTC. It is translated as CASSLLGEAYNEQFF.

This clonotype occurred many times. V gene TRBV5-1 combines with J gene TRBJ1-1; weak D call: TRBD1 (6 bases). Germline lookup yields CDR1 SGHRS and CDR2 YFSETQ. The CDR3 covers 17 residues. V shed 4 bases and J shed 1 base, with 20 bases lying between them. DNA for the CDR3: TGCGCCAGCAGCCGCGCGATGACAGGCCCCGGGAACACTGAAGCTTTCTTT. Protein sequence: CASSRAMTGPGNTEAFF.

This clonotype was found many times. This sequence joins TRBV20-1 and TRBJ2-2, with no clear D. The CDR3 covers 15 residues. V shed 1 base and J shed 0 bases, with 9 bases lying between them. The germline V gene has CDR1 DFQATT and CDR2 SNEGSKA (reference sequence). CDR3 residues: CSARVGFSNTGELFF. In nucleotides, the CDR3 is TGCAGTGCTAGAGTGGGGTTTTCGAACACCGGGGAGCTGTTTTTT.

This clonotype was detected many times. The chain joins TRBV29-1 to TRBJ1-5; D not certain. V gave up 5 bases and J gave up 0 bases, with 5 bases separating them. The CDR3 is made up of 12 amino acids. Germline V gene data show CDR1 as SQVTM and CDR2 as ANQGSEA. This CDR3 reads CSVSGSNQPQHF. In nucleotides, the CDR3 is TGCAGCGTTTCGGGTAGCAATCAGCCCCAGCATTTT.

This clonotype was seen a handful of times. This chain joins TRBV9 and TRBJ2-3; the D is unclear. CDR1 SGDLS and CDR2 YYNGEE come from the germline V gene. Trimming pared 0 bases from V and 0 bases from J, leaving 2 bases between. The CDR3 runs 13 residues. The CDR3 DNA is TGTGCCAGCAGCGTAGCTAGCACAGATACGCAGTATTTT. Amino acid sequence: CASSVASTDTQYF.

This clonotype came up many times. J is TRBJ2-7 and V is TRBV10-3, with D maybe TRBD1 (6 bases). Germline CDR1 and CDR2: ENHRY and SYGVKD. V was cut by 6 bases and J by 2 bases, with 11 bases left in between. There are 13 residues in the CDR3. This CDR3 is CAIRVDRTYEQYF. CDR3 nucleotides: TGTGCCATCAGGGTTGACAGGACCTACGAGCAGTACTTC.

The J gene is TRBJ2-5, the V gene TRBV15; D uncertain. V lost 0 bases, J lost 2 bases, and 10 bases lay in between. This CDR3 region has 15 residues. The germline gives CDR1 LNHNV, CDR2 YYDKDF (reference sequence). CDR3 amino acids: CATSRDNGEQETQYF. The CDR3, as DNA: TGTGCCACCAGCAGAGATAATGGGGAACAAGAGACCCAGTACTTC. The full variable domain, its missing parts supplied by reference TRBV15 and TRBJ2-5, is DAMVIQNPRYQVTQFGKPVTLSCSQTLNHNVMYWYQQKSSQAPKLLFHYYDKDFNNEADTPDNFQSRRPNTSFCFLDIRSPGLGDTAMYLCATSRDNGEQETQYFGPGTRLLVL.

Many counts were recorded for this clonotype. This chain uses TRBV12-3 or TRBV12-4 with TRBJ1-2; the D is unclear. This CDR3 spans 14 amino acids. Trimming left V 2 bases short and J 4 bases short, with 11 bases between. The CDR3 nucleotides are TGTGCCAGCAGTTTAACGCCACAGTCCTATGGCTACACCTTC. It specifies CASSLTPQSYGYTF.

This clonotype was seen more than once but under ten times. The rearrangement joins TRBV7-8 to TRBJ2-1, with D unresolved. This CDR3 spans 14 amino acids. With 3 bases removed from V and 8 bases from J, the gap between germline ends came to 14 bases. The germline gives CDR1 SGHVS, CDR2 FQNEAQ. CDR3 sequence (DNA): TGTGCCAGCAGCTTTTTGGTAGGTTGGGATGAGCAGTTCTTC. Encoded protein: CASSFLVGWDEQFF.

Many counts were recorded for this clonotype. The chain joins TRBV24-1 to TRBJ2-1, with 11 bases identical to TRBD2. V lost 3 bases, J lost 2 bases, and 2 bases stayed unmatched. Germline CDR1 KGHDR, CDR2 SFDVKD. CDR3 length: 16 amino acids. The CDR3 DNA is TGTGCCACCAGTGATCTAGCGGGAGGTCCCTACAATGAGCAGTTCTTC. This gives the protein CATSDLAGGPYNEQFF.

This clonotype was detected only a few times. The V and J genes are TRBV20-1 and TRBJ1-5; weak D call: TRBD1 (5 bases). Trimming removed 6 bases from V and 7 bases from J, with 16 bases in between. Germline lookup yields CDR1 DFQATT and CDR2 SNEGSKA (reference sequence). The CDR3 runs to 13 residues. CDR3 loop: CSASGVGVQPQHF. The CDR3 nucleotides are TGCAGTGCCAGCGGGGTGGGGGTGCAGCCCCAGCATTTT.

The V call is TRBV3-1, the J call TRBJ1-6, with TRBD1 identical over 9 bases. The V segment lost 4 bases and the J segment 9 bases; nucleotides outside the gene matches: 7. The CDR3 contains 15 residues. Germline V lookup: CDR1 LGHDT, CDR2 YNNKEL (reference sequence). In nucleotides, the CDR3 is TGTGCCAGCAGCCCGATGACAGGGGGAAGTTCACCCCTCCACTTT. It yields the protein CASSPMTGGSSPLHF.

The chain couples TRBV10-2 to TRBJ1-4, with 7 bases that match TRBD1. Trimming took 0 bases from V and 8 from J; bases not matched to a gene: 6. Germline lookup yields CDR1 WSHSY and CDR2 SAAADI. The CDR3 has 15 amino acids. The CDR3 DNA reads as TGCGCCAGCAGTGAGTCGCCAGGGGGTTTGGAAAAACTGTTTTTT. It translates to CASSESPGGLEKLFF.

This clonotype was seen a few times. V is TRBV5-5 and J is TRBJ2-1, with D unresolved. Germline-derived CDR1 and CDR2 are SGHKS and YYEKEE (reference sequence). The V end lost 1 base, the J end lost 0 bases, and 8 bases lay between the germline ends. This CDR3 contains 15 residues. CDR3 protein: CASSLHGISYNEQFF. The CDR3 nucleotides read TGTGCCAGCAGCTTGCATGGGATCTCCTACAATGAGCAGTTCTTC.

Only a few counts were recorded for this clonotype. V gene TRBV11-2 combines with J gene TRBJ2-3; D remains unclear. In germline, CDR1 is SGHAT, CDR2 FQNNGV. Trimming cost V 5 bases and J 3 bases, with 12 bases left between them. This CDR3 is 14 amino acids long. The CDR3 nucleotides read TGTGCCAGCAGCCGCGGCCCTACGACAGATACGCAGTATTTT. Amino acid sequence: CASSRGPTTDTQYF. The full variable domain, its missing parts supplied by reference TRBV11-2 and TRBJ2-3, is EAGVAQSPRYKIIEKRQSVAFWCNPISGHATLYWYQQILGQGPKLLIQFQNNGVVDDSQLPKDRFSAERLKGVDSTLKIQPAKLEDSAVYLCASSRGPTTDTQYFGPGTRLTVL.

This clonotype was observed a handful of times. This chain connects TRBV12-3 or TRBV12-4 to TRBJ2-2, with unresolved D. The CDR3 runs to 18 residues. Trimming took 4 bases from V and 3 from J, leaving 21 bases between them. CDR3 loop: CASSSAPRVSIYTGELFF. The CDR3 DNA reads as TGTGCCAGCAGTTCTGCCCCACGGGTCTCTATTTACACCGGGGAGCTGTTTTTT.

This rearrangement joins TRBV5-1 to TRBJ1-6; 10 bases fit TRBD1. This CDR3 region has 15 residues. Trimming at V came to 3 bases and at J to 8 bases, leaving 5 bases not matched to a gene. Germline V CDR1 and CDR2: SGHRS, YFSETQ. The CDR3 DNA follows: TGCGCCAGCAGCTCCGACAGGGGGCAGGATTCACCCCTCCACTTT. Translation gives CASSSDRGQDSPLHF.

Many counts were recorded for this clonotype. The V gene is TRBV5-1, the J gene TRBJ2-3, with 7 positions matching TRBD2. Germline V gene data show CDR1 as SGHRS and CDR2 as YFSETQ. With 4 bases clipped from V and 7 bases from J, the junction kept 12 bases outside the gene matches. The CDR3 is made up of 15 amino acids. In nucleotides, the CDR3 is TGCGCCAGCAGCCTACGAGCGGGATTGGAGAATACGCAGTATTTT. Its protein is CASSLRAGLENTQYF.